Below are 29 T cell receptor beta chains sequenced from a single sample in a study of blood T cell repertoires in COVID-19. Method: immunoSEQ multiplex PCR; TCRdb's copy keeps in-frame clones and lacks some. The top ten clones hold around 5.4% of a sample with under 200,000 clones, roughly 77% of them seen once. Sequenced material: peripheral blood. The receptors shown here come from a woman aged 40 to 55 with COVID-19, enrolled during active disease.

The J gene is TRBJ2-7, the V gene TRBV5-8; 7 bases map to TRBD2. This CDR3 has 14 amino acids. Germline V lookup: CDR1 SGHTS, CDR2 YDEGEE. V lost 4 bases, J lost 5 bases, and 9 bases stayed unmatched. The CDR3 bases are TGTGCCAGCAGCCCGAGGGACTATAAAGACGAGCAGTACTTC. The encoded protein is CASSPRDYKDEQYF. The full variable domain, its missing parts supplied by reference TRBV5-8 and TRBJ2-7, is EAGVTQSPTHLIKTRGQQATLRCSPISGHTSVYWYQQALGLGLQFLLWYDEGEERNRGNFPPRFSGRQFPNYSSELNVNALELEDSALYLCASSPRDYKDEQYFGPGTRLTVT.

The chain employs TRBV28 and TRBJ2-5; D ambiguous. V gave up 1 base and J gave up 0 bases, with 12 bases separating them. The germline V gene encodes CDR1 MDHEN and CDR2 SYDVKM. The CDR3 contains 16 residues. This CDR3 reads CASSLLAGMYQETQYF. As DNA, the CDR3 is TGTGCCAGCAGTTTATTGGCAGGCATGTACCAAGAGACCCAGTACTTC. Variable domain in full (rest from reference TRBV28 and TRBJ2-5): DVKVTQSSRYLVKRTGEKVFLECVQDMDHENMFWYRQDPGLGLRLIYFSYDVKMKEKGDIPEGYSVSREKKERFSLILESASTNQTSMYLCASSLLAGMYQETQYFGPGTRLLVL.

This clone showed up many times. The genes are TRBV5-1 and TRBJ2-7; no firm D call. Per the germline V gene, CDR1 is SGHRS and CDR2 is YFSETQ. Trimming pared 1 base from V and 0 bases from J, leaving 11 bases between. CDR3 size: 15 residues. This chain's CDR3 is CASSLTTESSYEQYF. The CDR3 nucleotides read TGCGCCAGCAGCTTGACGACGGAGAGCTCCTACGAGCAGTACTTC.

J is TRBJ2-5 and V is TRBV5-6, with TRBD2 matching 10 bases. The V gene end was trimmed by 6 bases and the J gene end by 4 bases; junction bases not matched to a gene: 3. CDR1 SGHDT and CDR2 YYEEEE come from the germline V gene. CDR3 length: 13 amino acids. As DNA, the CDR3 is TGTGCCAGCACCTTAGCGGGAGGAGAGACCCAGTACTTC. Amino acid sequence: CASTLAGGETQYF.

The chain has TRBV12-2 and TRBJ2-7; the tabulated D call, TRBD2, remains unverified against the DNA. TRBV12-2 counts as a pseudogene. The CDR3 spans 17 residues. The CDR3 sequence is CASRPWEGTSGTYEQYF. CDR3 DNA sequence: TGTGCAAGTCGCCCCTGGGAAGGGACTAGCGGGACCTACGAGCAGTACTTC.

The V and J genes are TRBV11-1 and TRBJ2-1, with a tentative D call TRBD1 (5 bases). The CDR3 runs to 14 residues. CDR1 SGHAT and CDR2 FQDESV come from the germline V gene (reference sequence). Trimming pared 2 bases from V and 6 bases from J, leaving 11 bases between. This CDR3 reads CASSLKVRVNEQFF. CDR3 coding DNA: TGTGCCAGCAGCTTAAAGGTCAGGGTCAATGAGCAGTTCTTC.

The CDR3: CASSLTIGFSTEAFF. The DNA of the CDR3 is TGCGCCAGCAGCTTGACGATCGGGTTCAGCACTGAAGCTTTCTTT. The chain combines TRBV5-1 with TRBJ1-1, with D uncertain. V shed 1 base and J shed 4 bases, with 14 bases lying between them. This CDR3 comprises 15 residues. Per the germline V gene, CDR1 is SGHRS and CDR2 is YFSETQ.

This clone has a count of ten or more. The CDR3 bases are TGTGCCTGGAGTGCGGGGTCACCCCTCCACTTT. It is translated as CAWSAGSPLHF. The chain joins TRBV30 to TRBJ1-6; D is undetermined. Trimming took 1 base from V and 10 from J, leaving 5 bases between them. The CDR3 consists of 11 residues. CDR1 is GTSNPN and CDR2 is SVGIG in the germline V gene (reference sequence).

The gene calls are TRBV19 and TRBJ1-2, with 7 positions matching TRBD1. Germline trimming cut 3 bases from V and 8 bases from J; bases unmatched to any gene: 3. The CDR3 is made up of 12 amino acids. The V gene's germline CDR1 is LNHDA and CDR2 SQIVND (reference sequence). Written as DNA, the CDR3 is TGTGCCAGTAGTATCGAGGACAGGGGCTACACCTTC. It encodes CASSIEDRGYTF.

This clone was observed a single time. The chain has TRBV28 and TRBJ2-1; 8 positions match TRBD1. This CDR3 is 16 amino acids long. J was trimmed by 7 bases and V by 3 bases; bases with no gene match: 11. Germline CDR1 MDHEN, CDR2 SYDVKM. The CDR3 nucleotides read TGTGCCAGCAGTTTGGGTTGGCAGGGGGCGAGTAATGAGCAGTTCTTC. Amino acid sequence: CASSLGWQGASNEQFF. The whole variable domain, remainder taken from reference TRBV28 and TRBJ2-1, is DVKVTQSSRYLVKRTGEKVFLECVQDMDHENMFWYRQDPGLGLRLIYFSYDVKMKEKGDIPEGYSVSREKKERFSLILESASTNQTSMYLCASSLGWQGASNEQFFGPGTRLTVL.

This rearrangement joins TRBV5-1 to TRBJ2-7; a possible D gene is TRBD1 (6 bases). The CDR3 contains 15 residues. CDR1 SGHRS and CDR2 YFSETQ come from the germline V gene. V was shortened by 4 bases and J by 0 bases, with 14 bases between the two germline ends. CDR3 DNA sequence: TGCGCCAGCAGCCCAAGGACAGACAGCTCCTACGAGCAGTACTTC. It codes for CASSPRTDSSYEQYF.

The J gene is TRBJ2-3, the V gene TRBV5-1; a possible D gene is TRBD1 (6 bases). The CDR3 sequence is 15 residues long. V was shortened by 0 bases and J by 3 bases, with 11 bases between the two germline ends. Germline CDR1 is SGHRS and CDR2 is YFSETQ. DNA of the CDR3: TGCGCCAGCAGCTTGGCTCCAGGGACAACAGATACGCAGTATTTT. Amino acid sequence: CASSLAPGTTDTQYF.

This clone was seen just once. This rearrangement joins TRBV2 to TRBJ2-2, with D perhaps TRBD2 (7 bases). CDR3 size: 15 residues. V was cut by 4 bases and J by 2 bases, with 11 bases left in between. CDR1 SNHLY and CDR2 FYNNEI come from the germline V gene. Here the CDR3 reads CASSGAGANTGELFF. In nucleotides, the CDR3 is TGTGCCAGCAGTGGCGCGGGGGCCAACACCGGGGAGCTGTTTTTT.

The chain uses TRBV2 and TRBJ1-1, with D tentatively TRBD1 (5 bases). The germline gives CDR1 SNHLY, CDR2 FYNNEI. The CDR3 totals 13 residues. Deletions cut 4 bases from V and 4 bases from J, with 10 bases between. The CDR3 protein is CASSGGRATEAFF. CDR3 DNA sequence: TGTGCCAGCAGTGGGGGGAGGGCCACTGAAGCTTTCTTT.

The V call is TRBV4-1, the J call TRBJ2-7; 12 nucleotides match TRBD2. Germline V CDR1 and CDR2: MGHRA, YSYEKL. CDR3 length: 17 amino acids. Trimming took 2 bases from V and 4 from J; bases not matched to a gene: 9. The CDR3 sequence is CASSQRSGTSGSYEQYF. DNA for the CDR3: TGCGCCAGCAGCCAAAGATCTGGGACTAGCGGGTCATACGAGCAGTACTTC.

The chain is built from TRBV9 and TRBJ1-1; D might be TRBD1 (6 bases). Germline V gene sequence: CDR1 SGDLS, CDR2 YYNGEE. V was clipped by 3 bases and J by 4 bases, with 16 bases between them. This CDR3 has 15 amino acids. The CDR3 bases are TGTGCCAGCAGCGACAGGGCTACCCCCCCCACTGAAGCTTTCTTT. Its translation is CASSDRATPPTEAFF.

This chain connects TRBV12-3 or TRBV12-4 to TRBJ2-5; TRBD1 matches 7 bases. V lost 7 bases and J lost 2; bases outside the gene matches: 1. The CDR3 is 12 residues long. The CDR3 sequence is CASKGQQETQYF. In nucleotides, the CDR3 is TGTGCCAGCAAGGGACAGCAAGAGACCCAGTACTTC.

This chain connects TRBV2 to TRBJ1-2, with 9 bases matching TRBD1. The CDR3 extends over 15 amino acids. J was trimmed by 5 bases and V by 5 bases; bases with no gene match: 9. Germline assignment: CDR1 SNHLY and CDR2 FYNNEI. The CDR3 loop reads CASSSGQGRPYGYTF. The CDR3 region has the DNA TGTGCCAGCAGTTCGGGACAGGGTAGGCCTTATGGCTACACCTTC.

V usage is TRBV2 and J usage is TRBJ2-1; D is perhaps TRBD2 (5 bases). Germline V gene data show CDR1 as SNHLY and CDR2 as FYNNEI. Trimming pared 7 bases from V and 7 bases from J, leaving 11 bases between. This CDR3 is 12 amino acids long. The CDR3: CASTFSGNEQFF. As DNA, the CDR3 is TGTGCCAGCACCTTCTCGGGGAATGAGCAGTTCTTC.

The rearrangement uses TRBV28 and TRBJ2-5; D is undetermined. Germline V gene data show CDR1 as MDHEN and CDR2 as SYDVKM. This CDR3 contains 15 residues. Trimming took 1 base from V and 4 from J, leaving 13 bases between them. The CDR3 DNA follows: TGTGCCAGCAGTTTATATGCCCTCTCGGGAGAGACCCAGTACTTC. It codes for CASSLYALSGETQYF.

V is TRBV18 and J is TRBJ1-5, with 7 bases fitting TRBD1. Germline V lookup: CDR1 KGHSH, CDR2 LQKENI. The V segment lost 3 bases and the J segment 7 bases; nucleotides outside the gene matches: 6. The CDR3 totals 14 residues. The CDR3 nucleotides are TGTGCCAGCTCACCCGCACAGGGGCACCAGCCCCAGCATTTT. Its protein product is CASSPAQGHQPQHF.

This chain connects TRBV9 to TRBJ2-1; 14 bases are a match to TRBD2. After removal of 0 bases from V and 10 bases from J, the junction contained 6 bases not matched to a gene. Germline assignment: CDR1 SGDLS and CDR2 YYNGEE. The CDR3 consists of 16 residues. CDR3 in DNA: TGTGCCAGCAGCGTAGCTACAGGACTAGCGGGGGGCGAGCAGTTCTTC. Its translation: CASSVATGLAGGEQFF.

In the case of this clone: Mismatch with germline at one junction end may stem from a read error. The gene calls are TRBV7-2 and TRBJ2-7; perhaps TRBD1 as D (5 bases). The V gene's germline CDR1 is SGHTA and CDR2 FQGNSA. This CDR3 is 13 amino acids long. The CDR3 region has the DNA TGTGCCAGCAGCTTAGGTGACAGCCCAAGGTTGGACTTC. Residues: CASSLGDSPRLDF.

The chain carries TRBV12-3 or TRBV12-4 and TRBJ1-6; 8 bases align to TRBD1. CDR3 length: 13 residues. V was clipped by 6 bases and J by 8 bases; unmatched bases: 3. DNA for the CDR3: TGTGCCAGCAGGGCACAGGGGGATTCACCCCTCCACTTT. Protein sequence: CASRAQGDSPLHF.

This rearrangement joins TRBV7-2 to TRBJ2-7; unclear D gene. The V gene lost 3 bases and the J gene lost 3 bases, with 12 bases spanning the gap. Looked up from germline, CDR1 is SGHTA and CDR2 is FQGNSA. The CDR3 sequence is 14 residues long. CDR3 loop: CASSFGQPRYEQYF. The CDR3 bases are TGTGCCAGCAGCTTTGGGCAACCCCGCTACGAGCAGTACTTC.

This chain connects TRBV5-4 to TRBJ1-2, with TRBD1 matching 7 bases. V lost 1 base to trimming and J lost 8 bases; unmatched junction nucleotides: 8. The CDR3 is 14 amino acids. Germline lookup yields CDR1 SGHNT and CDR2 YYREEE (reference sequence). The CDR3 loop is CASSLIEGAQGYTF. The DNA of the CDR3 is TGTGCCAGCAGCTTGATCGAGGGGGCGCAGGGCTACACCTTC.

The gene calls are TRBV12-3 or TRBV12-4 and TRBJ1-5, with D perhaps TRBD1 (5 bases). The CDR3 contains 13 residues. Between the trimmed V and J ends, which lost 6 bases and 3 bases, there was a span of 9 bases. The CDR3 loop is CASSQGFNQPQHF. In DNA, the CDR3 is TGTGCCAGCAGCCAGGGCTTCAATCAGCCCCAGCATTTT.

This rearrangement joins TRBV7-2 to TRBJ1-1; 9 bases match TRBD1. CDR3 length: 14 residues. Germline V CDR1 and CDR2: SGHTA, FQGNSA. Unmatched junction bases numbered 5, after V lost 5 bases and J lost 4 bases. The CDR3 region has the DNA TGTGCCAGCAGCCAACAGGGGGCGCCCACTGAAGCTTTCTTT. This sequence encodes CASSQQGAPTEAFF. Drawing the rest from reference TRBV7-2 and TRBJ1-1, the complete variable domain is GAGVSQSPSNKVTEKGKDVELRCDPISGHTALYWYRQSLGQGLEFLIYFQGNSAPDKSGLPSDRFSAERTGGSVSTLTIQRTQQEDSAVYLCASSQQGAPTEAFFGQGTRLTVV.

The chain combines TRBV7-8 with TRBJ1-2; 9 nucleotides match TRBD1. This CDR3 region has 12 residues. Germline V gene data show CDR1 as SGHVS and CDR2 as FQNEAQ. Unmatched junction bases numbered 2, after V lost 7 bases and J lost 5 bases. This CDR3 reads CASTGQGYGYTF. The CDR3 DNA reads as TGTGCCAGCACCGGACAGGGGTATGGCTACACCTTC.